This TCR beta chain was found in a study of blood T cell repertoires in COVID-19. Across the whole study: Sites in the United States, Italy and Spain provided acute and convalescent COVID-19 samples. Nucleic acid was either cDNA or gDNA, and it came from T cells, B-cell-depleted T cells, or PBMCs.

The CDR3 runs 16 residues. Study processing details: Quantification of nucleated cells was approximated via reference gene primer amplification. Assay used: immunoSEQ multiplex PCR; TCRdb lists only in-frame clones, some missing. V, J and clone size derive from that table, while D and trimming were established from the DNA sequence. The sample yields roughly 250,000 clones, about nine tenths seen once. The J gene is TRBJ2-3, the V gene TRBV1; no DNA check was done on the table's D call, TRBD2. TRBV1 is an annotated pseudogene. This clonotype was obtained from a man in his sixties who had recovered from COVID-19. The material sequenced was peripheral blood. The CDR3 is CTSSREPSGVTDTQYF. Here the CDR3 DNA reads TGCACCAGCAGCCGCGAACCTAGCGGGGTCACAGATACGCAGTATTTT.